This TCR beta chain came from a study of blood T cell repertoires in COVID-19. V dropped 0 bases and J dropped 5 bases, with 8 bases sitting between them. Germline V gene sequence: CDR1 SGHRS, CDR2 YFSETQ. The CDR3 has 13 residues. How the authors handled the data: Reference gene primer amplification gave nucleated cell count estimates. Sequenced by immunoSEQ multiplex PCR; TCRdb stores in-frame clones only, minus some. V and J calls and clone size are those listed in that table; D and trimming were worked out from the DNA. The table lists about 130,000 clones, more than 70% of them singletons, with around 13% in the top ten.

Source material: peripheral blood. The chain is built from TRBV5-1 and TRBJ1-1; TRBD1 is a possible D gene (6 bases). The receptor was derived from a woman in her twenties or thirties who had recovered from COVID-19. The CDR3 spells CASSLADRTEAFF. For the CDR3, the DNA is TGCGCCAGCAGCTTGGCCGACAGGACTGAAGCTTTCTTT.